The 5 T cell receptor beta chains listed next were all sequenced from one sample in a study of blood T cell repertoires in COVID-19 (dated by TCRdb to the early 2020s). Libraries came from the immunoSEQ multiplex PCR assay. TCRdb mirrors the immuneACCESS table, restricted to in-frame sequences. Some clones are absent from its copies; in checked studies, under half trace to an unresolved V gene, and the reason for the others is unknown. The sample contains 100,000 to 150,000 clones, approximately 84% of them found a single time. The ten largest make up 1.5% to 2% of the sample. Source material: peripheral blood. The source is a man aged 70 or older with acute or convalescent COVID-19.

CDR3 sequence: CASSPNRGQNQPQHF. Written as DNA, the CDR3 is TGTGCCAGCTCACCGAACAGGGGGCAAAATCAGCCCCAGCATTTT. The rearrangement uses TRBV18 and TRBJ1-5; 9 bases map to TRBD1. CDR1 KGHSH and CDR2 LQKENI come from the germline V gene. This CDR3 has 15 residues. Germline trimming cut 3 bases from V and 4 bases from J; bases unmatched to any gene: 4.

This rearrangement joins TRBV6-5 to TRBJ2-1, with a tentative D call TRBD2 (6 bases). Germline loops: CDR1 MNHEY, CDR2 SVGAGI. CDR3 length: 14 residues. Trimming left V 5 bases short and J 7 bases short, with 15 bases between. The CDR3 region has the DNA TGTGCCAGCAGTCCGGGACTGCCCCCTAATGAGCAGTTCTTC. This gives the protein CASSPGLPPNEQFF.

The V call is TRBV19, the J call TRBJ1-4; 11 nucleotides match TRBD1. V lost 5 bases to trimming and J lost 6 bases; unmatched junction nucleotides: 5. From germline, CDR1 is LNHDA and CDR2 SQIVND (reference sequence). This CDR3 comprises 15 residues. CDR3 region: CASSPGQGAHEKLFF. The CDR3 coding sequence is TGTGCCAGTAGTCCCGGACAGGGGGCTCATGAAAAACTGTTTTTT.

The CDR3 nucleotides are TGTGCCAGCAGTTTATCCTGGGGGGAGTACTATGGCTACACCTTC. Translating it yields CASSLSWGEYYGYTF. The genes are TRBV27 and TRBJ1-2, with a weak D call TRBD1 (5 bases). V lost 0 bases and J lost 3, with 11 bases in between. The CDR3 is made up of 15 amino acids. The germline CDR1 and CDR2 sequences are MNHEY and SMNVEV (reference sequence).

This chain uses TRBV5-1 with TRBJ2-7, with D uncertain. Germline CDR1 reads SGHRS; CDR2 reads YFSETQ. The CDR3 is 15 amino acids. V shed 0 bases and J shed 1 base, with 11 bases lying between them. The CDR3 loop reads CASSLAQAGSYEQYF. The CDR3 nucleotides are TGCGCCAGCAGCTTGGCTCAGGCTGGGTCCTACGAGCAGTACTTC.